Listed below are T cell receptor beta chains from one sample, sequenced in a study of control samples from healthy donors and cancer patients. The protocol was immunoSEQ multiplex PCR, while the TCRdb copy is restricted to in-frame clones and leaves out a portion. The sample shows roughly 370,000 clones, more than 80% of them seen only once. Sequencing was carried out using PBMCs. The source is a middle-aged man with head and neck cancer. Both conserved end residues are part of each CDR3. The order of the fields is D gene, V gene, clone size, J gene, CDR3 protein, CDR3 DNA. A D gene is named only where the DNA matches it firmly. The size of a clone is reported for some rows only, either as once, few or many, or as a class for expanded clones.

d_call: .
v_call: TRBV28
clone_size: .
j_call: TRBJ2-7
cdr3_aa: CASTQTFEQYF
cdr3_nt: TGTGCCAGCACCCAAACGTTCGAGCAGTACTTC

d_call: .
v_call: TRBV12-3/TRBV12-4
clone_size: .
j_call: TRBJ2-1
cdr3_aa: CASSLMVQNEQFF
cdr3_nt: TGTGCCAGCAGTTTAATGGTACAGAATGAGCAGTTCTTC

d_call: .
v_call: TRBV5-8
clone_size: .
j_call: TRBJ2-3
cdr3_aa: CASSFGRQPSTDTQYF
cdr3_nt: TGTGCCAGCAGCTTCGGCCGACAGCCTAGCACAGATACGCAGTATTTT

d_call: .
v_call: TRBV3-1/TRBV3-2
clone_size: .
j_call: TRBJ1-3
cdr3_aa: CASSHGMGGNTIYF
cdr3_nt: TGTGCCAGCAGCCACGGAATGGGGGGAAACACCATATATTTT

d_call: TRBD2
v_call: TRBV27
clone_size: .
j_call: TRBJ2-7
cdr3_aa: CASTPGGGAYEQYF
cdr3_nt: TGTGCCAGCACCCCCGGGGGAGGGGCCTACGAGCAGTACTTC

d_call: .
v_call: TRBV11-2
clone_size: .
j_call: TRBJ2-7
cdr3_aa: CASSLGGGSSYEQYF
cdr3_nt: TGTGCCAGCAGCTTAGGTGGAGGCTCCTCCTACGAGCAGTACTTC

d_call: .
v_call: TRBV3-1/TRBV3-2
clone_size: few
j_call: TRBJ1-5
cdr3_aa: CASSPRGGGNQPQHF
cdr3_nt: TGTGCCAGCAGCCCCCGGGGAGGTGGGAATCAGCCCCAGCATTTT

d_call: .
v_call: TRBV18
clone_size: once
j_call: TRBJ2-7
cdr3_aa: CASSPPAGPYEQYF
cdr3_nt: TGTGCCAGCTCACCACCGGCGGGGCCCTACGAGCAGTACTTC

d_call: .
v_call: TRBV3-1/TRBV3-2
clone_size: .
j_call: TRBJ1-2
cdr3_aa: CASSPGRPLGYTF
cdr3_nt: TGTGCCAGCAGCCCCGGACGGCCCCTAGGCTACACCTTC

d_call: TRBD1
v_call: TRBV5-1
clone_size: .
j_call: TRBJ2-7
cdr3_aa: CASSLGGTAPYEQYF
cdr3_nt: TGCGCCAGCAGCTTGGGAGGGACAGCACCCTACGAGCAGTACTTC

d_call: .
v_call: TRBV11-2
clone_size: .
j_call: TRBJ1-1
cdr3_aa: CASSLDLRGNTEAFF
cdr3_nt: TGTGCCAGCAGCTTAGATCTTCGGGGGAACACTGAAGCTTTCTTT

d_call: TRBD1
v_call: TRBV14
clone_size: .
j_call: TRBJ1-1
cdr3_aa: CASSLTGADTEAFF
cdr3_nt: TGTGCCAGCAGCCTAACAGGGGCGGACACTGAAGCTTTCTTT

d_call: .
v_call: TRBV18
clone_size: .
j_call: TRBJ1-4
cdr3_aa: CASSPGRADEKLFF
cdr3_nt: TGTGCCAGCTCACCGGGGAGGGCAGATGAAAAACTGTTTTTT

d_call: TRBD1
v_call: TRBV27
clone_size: .
j_call: TRBJ2-7
cdr3_aa: CASSNVEGAYEQYF
cdr3_nt: TGTGCCAGCAGTAACGTCGAGGGGGCTTACGAGCAGTACTTC

d_call: TRBD1
v_call: TRBV13
clone_size: .
j_call: TRBJ2-7
cdr3_aa: CASSRQGSSYEQYF
cdr3_nt: TGTGCCAGCAGCCGACAGGGGAGCTCCTACGAGCAGTACTTC

d_call: .
v_call: TRBV10-3
clone_size: .
j_call: TRBJ2-5
cdr3_aa: CAISPSSAETQYF
cdr3_nt: TGTGCCATCAGCCCTAGCTCTGCAGAGACCCAGTACTTC

d_call: .
v_call: TRBV6-5
clone_size: .
j_call: TRBJ1-1
cdr3_aa: CASISWGHTEAFF
cdr3_nt: TGTGCCAGCATTTCCTGGGGGCACACTGAAGCTTTCTTT

d_call: .
v_call: TRBV11-2
clone_size: .
j_call: TRBJ2-3
cdr3_aa: CASSLWGDTQYF
cdr3_nt: TGTGCCAGCAGCTTATGGGGAGATACGCAGTATTTT

d_call: .
v_call: TRBV6-4
clone_size: .
j_call: TRBJ1-1
cdr3_aa: CASKDHSRGTEAFF
cdr3_nt: TGTGCCAGCAAAGACCACAGCAGGGGCACTGAAGCTTTCTTT

d_call: TRBD1
v_call: TRBV28
clone_size: .
j_call: TRBJ1-5
cdr3_aa: CASLGQGARDQPQHF
cdr3_nt: TGTGCCAGCTTGGGACAGGGGGCTCGCGATCAGCCCCAGCATTTT

d_call: TRBD1
v_call: TRBV3-1/TRBV3-2
clone_size: .
j_call: TRBJ1-5
cdr3_aa: CASSQGDSHQPQHF
cdr3_nt: TGTGCCAGCAGCCAAGGGGACAGTCATCAGCCCCAGCATTTT

d_call: .
v_call: TRBV9
clone_size: .
j_call: TRBJ1-2
cdr3_aa: CASRNGNYGYTF
cdr3_nt: TGTGCCAGCAGAAACGGTAACTATGGCTACACCTTC

d_call: .
v_call: TRBV7-9
clone_size: once
j_call: TRBJ2-7
cdr3_aa: CASGMGSYEQYF
cdr3_nt: TGTGCCAGCGGTATGGGCTCCTACGAGCAGTACTTC

d_call: .
v_call: TRBV6-4
clone_size: .
j_call: TRBJ2-2
cdr3_aa: CASRAAAGGTGELFF
cdr3_nt: TGTGCCAGCAGAGCAGCGGCAGGTGGCACCGGGGAGCTGTTTTTT

d_call: TRBD1
v_call: TRBV3-1/TRBV3-2
clone_size: .
j_call: TRBJ1-3
cdr3_aa: CASSRQGGGNTIYF
cdr3_nt: TGTGCCAGCAGCCGTCAGGGGGGCGGAAACACCATATATTTT

d_call: .
v_call: TRBV14
clone_size: .
j_call: TRBJ1-3
cdr3_aa: CASSQELSSGNTIYF
cdr3_nt: TGTGCCAGCAGCCAAGAACTGTCCTCTGGAAACACCATATATTTT

d_call: .
v_call: TRBV18
clone_size: .
j_call: TRBJ1-4
cdr3_aa: CASSPGTVGEKLFF
cdr3_nt: TGTGCCAGCTCACCGGGCACCGTGGGCGAAAAACTGTTTTTT

d_call: TRBD1
v_call: TRBV4-1
clone_size: .
j_call: TRBJ1-6
cdr3_aa: CASSQQIPGQGNSPLHF
cdr3_nt: TGCGCCAGCAGCCAGCAAATTCCGGGACAGGGTAATTCACCCCTCCACTTT

d_call: .
v_call: TRBV6-5
clone_size: .
j_call: TRBJ1-4
cdr3_aa: CASSYSPTNEKLFF
cdr3_nt: TGTGCCAGCAGTTACTCTCCAACTAATGAAAAACTGTTTTTT

d_call: .
v_call: TRBV7-6
clone_size: .
j_call: TRBJ2-7
cdr3_aa: CASSLAGTSYEQYF
cdr3_nt: TGTGCCAGCAGCTTAGCTGGGACGTCCTACGAGCAGTACTTC

d_call: .
v_call: TRBV2
clone_size: .
j_call: TRBJ2-4
cdr3_aa: CASSERGVAKNIQYF
cdr3_nt: TGTGCCAGCAGTGAACGGGGTGTAGCCAAAAACATTCAGTACTTC

d_call: .
v_call: TRBV27
clone_size: .
j_call: TRBJ2-7
cdr3_aa: CASSSTGWVEQYF
cdr3_nt: TGTGCCAGCAGTTCAACAGGGTGGGTCGAGCAGTACTTC

d_call: TRBD1
v_call: TRBV6-5
clone_size: .
j_call: TRBJ2-7
cdr3_aa: CASRGQTDSYEQYF
cdr3_nt: TGTGCCAGCAGGGGACAGACCGACTCCTACGAGCAGTACTTC

d_call: .
v_call: TRBV11-2
clone_size: .
j_call: TRBJ2-7
cdr3_aa: CASSLVGWPLYEQYF
cdr3_nt: TGTGCCAGCAGCTTAGTGGGGTGGCCGCTCTACGAGCAGTACTTC

d_call: .
v_call: TRBV19
clone_size: .
j_call: TRBJ2-2
cdr3_aa: CASSMGVLHTGELFF
cdr3_nt: TGTGCCAGTAGTATGGGGGTGTTGCACACCGGGGAGCTGTTTTTT

d_call: TRBD2
v_call: TRBV20-1
clone_size: .
j_call: TRBJ2-1
cdr3_aa: CSASIHRLKREGPNEQFF
cdr3_nt: TGCAGTGCTAGTATTCACAGACTGAAGCGGGAGGGCCCAAATGAGCAGTTCTTC

d_call: TRBD1
v_call: TRBV7-3
clone_size: .
j_call: TRBJ2-1
cdr3_aa: CASSLGQGKSNEQFF
cdr3_nt: TGTGCCAGCAGCCTAGGACAGGGAAAGTCCAATGAGCAGTTCTTC

d_call: TRBD1
v_call: TRBV13
clone_size: .
j_call: TRBJ2-2
cdr3_aa: CASSTRWDSNLELFF
cdr3_nt: TGTGCCAGCAGCACCCGTTGGGACAGCAACTTGGAGCTGTTTTTT

d_call: .
v_call: TRBV28
clone_size: .
j_call: TRBJ1-1
cdr3_aa: CASTRWNTEAFF
cdr3_nt: TGTGCCAGCACCCGTTGGAACACTGAAGCTTTCTTT

d_call: .
v_call: TRBV28
clone_size: .
j_call: TRBJ1-1
cdr3_aa: CASSLVFGSWNTEAFF
cdr3_nt: TGTGCCAGCAGTTTGGTGTTCGGATCTTGGAACACTGAAGCTTTCTTT

d_call: .
v_call: TRBV3-1/TRBV3-2
clone_size: .
j_call: TRBJ2-3
cdr3_aa: CASSQARATDTQYF
cdr3_nt: TGTGCCAGCAGCCAAGCCCGGGCTACAGATACGCAGTATTTT

d_call: .
v_call: TRBV19
clone_size: once
j_call: TRBJ1-5
cdr3_aa: CASSITGQQPQHF
cdr3_nt: TGTGCCAGTAGTATAACAGGGCAACAGCCCCAGCATTTT

d_call: TRBD1
v_call: TRBV5-1
clone_size: .
j_call: TRBJ1-6
cdr3_aa: CASSLDRGYSYNSPLHF
cdr3_nt: TGCGCCAGCAGCCTAGACAGGGGGTACTCCTATAATTCACCCCTCCACTTT

d_call: .
v_call: TRBV29-1
clone_size: .
j_call: TRBJ1-1
cdr3_aa: CSVERRGENTEAFF
cdr3_nt: TGCAGCGTTGAAAGGCGGGGGGAGAACACTGAAGCTTTCTTT

d_call: .
v_call: TRBV20-1
clone_size: .
j_call: TRBJ2-1
cdr3_aa: CSASSSASEQFF
cdr3_nt: TGCAGTGCTAGTTCTAGCGCGTCTGAGCAGTTCTTC

d_call: TRBD2
v_call: TRBV5-1
clone_size: .
j_call: TRBJ2-1
cdr3_aa: CASSLRTSGRNEQFF
cdr3_nt: TGCGCCAGCAGCCTCCGGACTAGCGGGCGTAATGAGCAGTTCTTC